This TCR beta chain was sequenced during a study of T cell clonotyping in hematopoietic cell transplantation. Study observations and caveats: Without cell sorting, CD4 versus CD8 contributions remain unresolved. Recipient TCR diversity dropped after transplant; expanded clonotypes rose from day 30 to 180. At the given depth, recipient repertoires were over 97% de novo clonotypes.

Profiled with immunoSEQ multiplex PCR; TCRdb holds only in-frame clones, not every one. The data show under 9,500 clones, roughly nine tenths seen once. CDR3 size: 15 residues. V was trimmed by 0 bases and J by 4 bases, leaving 12 bases between them. CDR1 is SGHTA, CDR2 FQGNSA, per germline. Remarks on this clone: Its antigen is undetermined.

V gene TRBV7-2 combines with J gene TRBJ1-2; no clear D gene. Sequenced here: PBMCs, sampled 180 days after allogeneic stem cell transplant. This sequence originates from a human patient who had an allogeneic stem cell transplant, so the T cells may come from the graft donor. The donor label of this sample is uncertain. Some clones in this sample may be carry-over from other donors' samples. The CDR3, as DNA: TGTGCCAGCAGCTTAGCCGGGATAAGAACCTATGGCTACACCTTC. As protein: CASSLAGIRTYGYTF.